Described below is a single TCR beta chain sequence and its context. Study processing details: Amplifying reference gene primers gave estimates of nucleated cell counts. Profiled with immunoSEQ multiplex PCR; TCRdb holds only in-frame clones, not every one. V, J and clone size reflect that table, while D and trimming were determined from the DNA. This table holds about 670,000 clones, 85% to 90% found once. Looked up from germline, CDR1 is GTSNPN and CDR2 is SVGIG (reference sequence). J gave up 8 bases and V 2 bases, and 7 bases lay outside the gene matches. This CDR3 is 13 amino acids long. The data are from a study of blood T cell repertoires in COVID-19. At the level of the study: PBMCs, B-cell-depleted T cells, or T cells provided the cDNA or gDNA that made up the material.

The receptor was isolated from a woman aged 18 to 35 with acute or convalescent COVID-19. V usage is TRBV30 and J usage is TRBJ1-2, with 8 bases fitting TRBD1. The sample consisted of peripheral blood. CDR3 loop: CAWSPDRVYGYTF. The CDR3 bases are TGTGCCTGGAGTCCGGACAGGGTCTACGGCTACACCTTC. Based on the CDR3 plus reference TRBV30 and TRBJ1-2, the full variable domain is SQTIHQWPATLVQPVGSPLSLECTVEGTSNPNLYWYRQAAGRGLQLLFYSVGIGQISSEVPQNLSASRPQDRQFILSSKKLLLSDSGFYLCAWSPDRVYGYTFGSGTRLTVV.